This T cell receptor beta chain is drawn from a study of cytomegalovirus exposure and HLA in healthy donors (dated by TCRdb to the late 2010s). Turning to the overall study: According to an earlier analysis of a few hundred of the donors, roughly 180 million T cells yielded 95 million to 140 million unique TCR beta sequences and 276 Gb of sequence data. The T cell repertoires of 666 subjects were profiled by immunosequencing and related to cytomegalovirus serostatus. Of the roughly 400 genotyped donors, about 80% fell in the genetic ancestry cluster associated with self-reported Caucasian donors. A later genetic analysis took genome-wide SNP genotypes for about 55% of the 666 donors and used that subset as a discovery cohort. A later analysis re-analyzed previously published TCR beta repertoires from 666 donors and added high-resolution HLA genotyping to study TCR occurrence patterns. Both class I and class II loci were covered by HLA typing, at four-digit resolution. An earlier analysis of some 500 of the donors applied high-throughput TCR beta sequencing to assess whether each TCR beta V gene segment acted as functional or pseudogenic. Across approximately 400 genotyped donors of the cohort, an average of roughly 250,000 unique TCR beta nucleotide sequences per donor were sequenced, and 15% to 20% of those sequences were non-productive. To predict cytomegalovirus infection status, the study combined high-throughput TCR immunosequencing, statistical association of individual TCRs with disease status, and machine learning. An early release that covered about 600 HLA-typed donors contained around 300 gigabases of sequencing data and some 87 million unique TCR sequences. The study aimed to test whether cataloging public T cell receptors could reveal signatures of past pathogen exposure. Typing coverage varied by locus: about 629-630 donors for A, B, C, DRB1 and DQB1; about 520 for DQA1; nearly 610 for DPA1; around 450 for DPB1. Besides the first cohort of hundreds of subjects, a separate validation cohort made up of roughly 120 different subjects was used. Donor age, sex, ethnicity and CMV serostatus were collected together with the repertoire data. The later analysis used no new phenotypic data to find candidate immune exposures, relying instead on TCR beta sequences and their occurrence across donors. Five DR-DQ haplotypes were treated as single units for association and clustering because of strong linkage in the cohort. All discovery cohort repertoires had been generated on a single sequencing platform. What the authors observed across the whole study: This cohort had only TCR beta chains sequenced, and the lack of alpha or paired-chain data limited which features could be detected. Most TCR sequences were seen in very few donors, while some public TCRs were found in many individuals. In both the original and validation cohorts, the classifier was reported to diagnose cytomegalovirus status with high specificity and sensitivity. A group of highly shared sequence variants was considered likely to be a technical artifact of the sequencing pipeline. Broadly in line with IMGT annotations, most TCR beta V segments showed up in productive rearrangements about 90% or about 30% of the time in an earlier analysis of roughly 590 of the donors. According to a later analysis, parvovirus B19, influenza, CMV and Epstein-Barr virus appeared linked to several top co-occurrence clusters. A later genetic analysis reported fewer N-insertions in productive TCRs among donors in an Asian-associated ancestry cluster than the approximately 700-donor mean. Some IMGT-functional V segments, including TRBV6-2 and TRBV6-3, could not be told apart with the 87-base-pair reads, so those segments were excluded. Linkage disequilibrium might explain the correlated functional status among segregating V segments, but an unknown experimental factor could not be ruled out. According to the authors, the approach could potentially be generalized to other disease states and immunological phenotypes. In the study, approximately 160 TCR beta chains were listed as associated with cytomegalovirus. In a later genetic analysis, a missense DCLRE1C variant was associated with V-gene and J-gene trimming of TCR beta chains, and the association was replicated in an independent cohort. Presence/absence analyses assumed roughly uniform sequencing depth across donors, an assumption that may not hold. A further reported finding was that TCR beta sequences accurately predicted the HLA-A and HLA-B alleles for most subjects in the first cohort. Compared with equally common non-associated chains, HLA-associated TCR beta chains in a later analysis were more clonally expanded and had lower generation probabilities. In a later analysis, most CMV-associated TCR beta chains were found to appear HLA-restricted, with HLA associations seemingly driven largely by CMV exposure. CMV serostatus was the only immune exposure information available for the cohort. At a false discovery rate of 0.05, a later analysis linked 16,951 TCR beta sequences to specific HLA alleles. Assigning TCR associations to individual alleles was difficult when HLA alleles, especially DR and DQ, strongly co-occurred. Because HLA typing was unavailable for some donors at each locus, only the typed subset was used in association tests. Because counts were too low, some 17 rarely observed V segments, including chromosome 9 orphons, were left out of the earlier analysis of 500 to 650 of the donors. In a later analysis, the rate of TCR association differed among HLA loci, with DRB1 alleles having the most associated TCRs and HLA-C alleles having the fewest. Three of the identified cytomegalovirus-associated TCR beta chains were confirmed in vitro to be specific for cytomegalovirus antigens.

In the case of this clone: Its antigen remains undetermined. The input lacks base qualities; no much larger clone sits a single base away.

The cohort was made up of approximately 670 healthy bone marrow donors. At the time of sampling, all cohort members were nominally healthy, though unrecorded immune exposures were likely present. The donor was CMV seronegative and was included in the group of about 400 seronegative cohort members. A peripheral blood sample was collected from each donor, and TCR beta sequencing was performed on peripheral blood mononuclear cells. The Qiagen DNeasy Blood Extraction Kit was used to extract genomic DNA from the blood cell samples. The CDR3 goes from the cysteine to the phenylalanine over 14 residues. Solely the CDR3 DNA is kept, with 42 bases framed from the first base. V was cut back by 0 bases and J by 6 bases, leaving a gap of 13 bases between them. The germline V gene sets CDR1 to SGDLS and CDR2 to YYNGEE. The library was made by the immunoSEQ multiplex PCR assay. A mixture of 60 forward primers for TCR Vbeta segments and 13 reverse primers for TCR Jbeta segments was used in the multiplex PCR. The CDR3 region of rearranged TCR beta genes was amplified from genomic DNA with a multiplex PCR assay. The amplified TCR beta libraries were sequenced on the Illumina HiSeq System as 87-base-pair reads. Regarding the original processing steps: In a later analysis, about 80 million unique TCR beta chains were counted across the 500 to 850 repertoires, and approximately 9.9 million of these chains were shared by at least two donors. Raw reads were error-corrected and collapsed into unique sequences by a nearest-neighbor algorithm in which closely related sequences were merged to remove PCR and sequencing errors. Alignment of CDR3 sequences to IMGT reference sequences was used to assign V, D and J gene segments. Each retained sequence needed at least a six-nucleotide match to both a V gene segment and a J gene segment. A rearrangement was called productive if the CDR3 had no stop codons and remained in frame with V and J, and every other rearrangement was called non-productive. CDR3 was defined according to IMGT convention as the region running from the second conserved V-encoded cysteine to the conserved J-encoded phenylalanine. The earlier analysis of roughly 590 of the donors excluded any sequence lacking an unambiguous match to a single V gene segment. An earlier analysis of 500 to 600 of the donors classified V segments as functional when productive rearrangements were above 56.7% and as segregating when the standard deviation between donors was above 5%. To diagnose cytomegalovirus status from the catalog of TCR beta chain sequences, a statistical classification framework was built. In a later analysis, V and J genes were assigned by comparing TCR nucleotide sequences against IMGT/GENE-DB human TR gene sequences. A later analysis assigned CDR3 sequences and most-parsimonious VDJ recombination scenarios with the TCRdist pipeline. In a later analysis, every TCR beta chain was defined by the combination of its CDR3 amino acid sequence and its V-gene family, and reads without a unique V-gene family were dropped. As a way to deal with suspected cross-contamination and a sequencing artifact, a later analysis dropped approximately 570 nucleotide sequences that were highly shared and had low generation probability. For each public chain, a later analysis derived a clonal expansion index from normalized ranks of inferred template counts within each repertoire. Generation probabilities in a later analysis came from a VDJ recombination model fitted to out-of-frame rearrangements, and those results were checked against IGoR. A later analysis scored TCR-TCR, TCR-HLA and TCR-CMV co-occurrence with hypergeometric tests, applying a repertoire-size bias correction to TCR pairs. A later analysis estimated false discovery rates by permuting HLA or CMV assignments 20 times. In a later analysis, co-occurring TCRs were grouped using DBSCAN, and TCRdist sequence similarity was added for clustering within HLA-allele-positive subsets. Co-occurrence clustering excluded repertoires with fewer than 30,000 or more than 120,000 public chains, plus five with anomalous nucleotide sharing. TCRdb limited this immuneACCESS table to in-frame rearrangements with V and J called. A share of clones is missing; checked studies link under half to unresolved V genes, and the rest is unexplained. V and J calls and clone size are as listed in that table; D and trimming were resolved from the DNA. The sample yields about 130,000 clones; approximately 81% were counted once. The ten largest clones represent 6% to 8% of the sample.

The chain was built from TRBV9 and TRBJ2-7, with a tentative D gene TRBD1 over 5 matching bases. The receptor comes from a male donor in good health and CMV-seronegative. The sample consisted of PBMCs. The CDR3 loop reads CASSVAGSQGEQYF. The DNA reads as follows: TGTGCCAGCAGCGTAGCTGGATCCCAGGGCGAGCAGTACTTC.